One T cell receptor (beta chain) is described in this entry. Antigen: not known. The sample is drawn from a study of cytotoxic CD8 clonotypes in ibrutinib-treated CLL. Looking at the study overall: Response sampling came at median around a year of treatment, ranging about 6 to 36 months.

Trimming took off 7 bases at V and 5 bases at J, with 20 bases between the two ends. Germline V gene sequence: CDR1 MNHNY, CDR2 SVGAGI (reference sequence). The CDR3 length is 15 residues. Study-level results: Public clonotypes, rarely seen, contracted or held steady on treatment. Baseline clonality, higher than in age-matched healthy donors, tracked circulating CD8+ T-cell counts. Clonality went higher at ibrutinib response and then dropped back toward baseline at progression.

Profiling relied on immunoSEQ multiplex PCR, and the TCRdb table lists in-frame clones only, not all of them. The table lists just over 200,000 clones, about 75% of them singletons. This clonotype was obtained from a human donor with chronic lymphocytic leukemia. The rearrangement joins TRBV6-6 to TRBJ2-5, with D possibly called TRBD1 or TRBD2 (5 bases each). The sample here was PBMCs, taken after 12 months of ibrutinib treatment. CDR3 in amino acids: CASTQSLGDGETQYF. The CDR3 DNA is TGTGCCAGCACCCAATCACTAGGGGATGGGGAGACCCAGTACTTC.